Below are 21 T cell receptor beta chains sequenced from a single sample in a study of T cells in Graves' hyperthyroidism and ophthalmopathy (dated by TCRdb to the late 2010s). The library was obtained by multiplex PCR. Instrument on record: Illumina HiSeq 2000. The TCR beta CDR3 regions were amplified from RNA transcripts. For the first round of RT-PCR on the TCR CDR3, the HTBI primer set was used together with the Qiagen OneStep RT-PCR kit. TCRdb's own reprocessing of the public reads used fastp at Q25 and MiXCR and kept productive beta chains. Merged by CDR3 protein, the rows form single entries marked with the most common genes and DNA. For this sample the table gives approximately 600,000 distinct CDR3 sequences, of which about 15% were detected only once. Around 5.4% of the sample belongs to the ten largest clones. What was sequenced was blood. These receptors originate from a woman younger than 45 with Graves' hyperthyroidism that later progressed to Graves' ophthalmopathy.

At least ten counts were recorded for this clonotype. The chain couples TRBV5-1 to TRBJ2-3, with TRBD1 matching over 9 bases. There are 16 residues in the CDR3. Trimming cost V 3 bases and J 3 bases; bases outside gene matches: 8. Germline CDR1 SGHRS, CDR2 YFSETQ. As DNA, the CDR3 is TGCGCCAGCAGCTGGACAACAGGGGGCTTTACAGATACGCAGTATTTT. Protein product: CASSWTTGGFTDTQYF. Drawing the rest from reference TRBV5-1 and TRBJ2-3, the complete variable domain is KAGVTQTPRYLIKTRGQQVTLSCSPISGHRSVSWYQQTPGQGLQFLFEYFSETQRNKGNFPGRFSGRQFSNSRSEMNVSTLELGDSALYLCASSWTTGGFTDTQYFGPGTRLTVL.

The chain employs TRBV7-2 and TRBJ2-4, with 16 bases that match TRBD2. The junction had 8 bases not matched to a gene; V was cut back by 1 base and J by 8 bases. CDR1 SGHTA and CDR2 FQGNSA come from the germline V gene. The CDR3 runs to 18 residues. The DNA of the CDR3 is TGTGCCAGCAGCTTAGTCCCGGGACTAGCGGGGGGGGGACACATTCAGTACTTC. Translating gives CASSLVPGLAGGGHIQYF. Together with reference TRBV7-2 and TRBJ2-4, the CDR3 gives the full variable domain: GAGVSQSPSNKVTEKGKDVELRCDPISGHTALYWYRQSLGQGLEFLIYFQGNSAPDKSGLPSDRFSAERTGGSVSTLTIQRTQQEDSAVYLCASSLVPGLAGGGHIQYFGAGTRLSVL.

This clonotype was recorded at least ten times. V gene TRBV20-1 combines with J gene TRBJ2-2, with 9 bases fitting TRBD2. The CDR3 has 15 residues. V lost 6 bases to trimming and J lost 2 bases; unmatched junction nucleotides: 7. Germline V gene data show CDR1 as DFQATT and CDR2 as SNEGSKA (reference sequence). The CDR3 spells CSAPLAGRNTGELFF. The CDR3 bases are TGCAGTGCCCCCCTAGCGGGACGTAACACCGGGGAGCTGTTTTTT.

This clonotype was seen ten or more times. CDR3 sequence (DNA): TGTGCCAGCCTTATTGGCCACGAGCAGTACTTC. Encoded protein: CASLIGHEQYF. This chain joins TRBV7-9 and TRBJ2-7; D remains ambiguous. The CDR3 has 11 residues. V lost 8 bases to trimming and J lost 5 bases, with 10 bases between them. CDR1 and CDR2 from the germline V gene are SEHNR and FQNEAQ (reference sequence).

This clonotype turned up a few times. The chain joins TRBV25-1 to TRBJ2-2; D uncertain. Per germline, CDR1 MGHDK and CDR2 SYGVNS. Trimming cost V 2 bases and J 5 bases, with 6 bases left between them. CDR3 size: 13 residues. The CDR3 is CASSERQTGELFF. The CDR3 region has the DNA TGTGCCAGCAGTGAACGTCAAACCGGGGAGCTGTTTTTT. Full variable domain (rest looked up from reference TRBV25-1 and TRBJ2-2): EADIYQTPRYLVIGTGKKITLECSQTMGHDKMYWYQQDPGMELHLIHYSYGVNSTEKGDLSSESTVSRIRTEHFPLTLESARPSHTSQYLCASSERQTGELFFGEGSRLTVL.

This clonotype showed up many times. This rearrangement joins TRBV24-1 to TRBJ2-1; weak D call: TRBD1 (6 bases). Trimming removed 10 bases from V and 5 bases from J, with 20 bases in between. CDR1 is KGHDR and CDR2 is SFDVKD in the germline V gene. This CDR3 has 15 residues. CDR3 DNA sequence: TGTGCCACTTCAGGGGCGGCCCAAAACGACAATGAGCAGTTCTTC. Translating gives CATSGAAQNDNEQFF.

The gene calls are TRBV6-1 and TRBJ1-5; the D gene is possibly TRBD1 (5 bases). Trimming took off 5 bases at V and 1 base at J, with 15 bases between the two ends. The germline V gene has CDR1 MNHNS and CDR2 SASEGT. The CDR3 is made up of 16 amino acids. The CDR3 DNA sequence: TGTGCCAGCAGTTTCAGGGTCGGTATAAGCAATCAGCCCCAGCATTTT. Its protein product is CASSFRVGISNQPQHF.

This clonotype was seen repeatedly, ten times or more. This sequence joins TRBV5-1 and TRBJ1-1; 8 nucleotides agree with TRBD1. The CDR3 length is 14 residues. V lost 4 bases to trimming and J lost 3 bases; unmatched junction nucleotides: 5. Germline V gene lookup returns CDR1 SGHRS and CDR2 YFSETQ. The CDR3 protein is CASSPLTGDTEAFF. The DNA for the CDR3 is TGCGCCAGCAGCCCCTTGACAGGGGACACTGAAGCTTTCTTT.

In this sample, this clonotype turned up many times. This chain connects TRBV27 to TRBJ1-6; no firm D call. Trimming shortened V by 6 bases and J by 7 bases, and 7 bases separated the two germline ends. The CDR3 spans 12 residues. The germline V gene has CDR1 MNHEY and CDR2 SMNVEV (reference sequence). The CDR3 nucleotides read TGTGCCAGCAGCGGATTCAATTCACCCCTCCACTTT. Protein product: CASSGFNSPLHF.

This chain uses TRBV10-3 with TRBJ2-3, with D perhaps matching TRBD2 (6 bases). V was trimmed by 8 bases and J by 0 bases, leaving 21 bases between them. The CDR3 spans 17 residues. Germline V gene lookup returns CDR1 ENHRY and CDR2 SYGVKD. CDR3 sequence reads: CAICRRADGVSTDTQYF. The CDR3 DNA reads as TGTGCCATCTGTCGGAGGGCAGATGGGGTCAGCACAGATACGCAGTATTTT.

This clonotype was found many times. The V and J genes are TRBV12-5 and TRBJ2-7; 7 positions match TRBD2. Germline assignment: CDR1 LGHNT and CDR2 FRNRAP. The CDR3 contains 16 residues. V shed 0 bases, J shed 7 bases, and the junction held 12 bases outside the gene matches. CDR3 sequence (DNA): TGTGCTAGTGGTTTGGTCGCGAACGTCGAGCGGGAAGAGCAGTACTTC. This encodes CASGLVANVEREEQYF.

The CDR3 DNA follows: TGCAGTGTACTAGCGGGAGGGTTCAATGAGCAGTTCTTC. It encodes CSVLAGGFNEQFF. V is TRBV20-1 and J is TRBJ2-1; 13 bases align to TRBD2. Germline V gives CDR1 DFQATT, CDR2 SNEGSKA (reference sequence). CDR3 length: 13 amino acids. Losses at the gene ends were 7 bases for V and 6 bases for J; bases not matched to a gene: 3.

The chain uses TRBV3-1 and TRBJ1-1; 7 bases align to TRBD1. From germline, CDR1 is LGHDT and CDR2 YNNKEL (reference sequence). The CDR3 has 14 amino acids. Germline trimming cut 5 bases from V and 11 bases from J; bases unmatched to any gene: 14. CDR3 in amino acids: CASSITGQTSEAFF. DNA for the CDR3: TGTGCCAGCAGCATAACGGGACAGACTTCGGAGGCTTTCTTT.

This clonotype has only a few counts. J is TRBJ2-5 and V is TRBV15, with D possibly being TRBD2 (5 bases). Deletions cut 0 bases from V and 1 base from J, with 12 bases between. Germline CDR1 reads LNHNV; CDR2 reads YYDKDF (reference sequence). CDR3 length equals 16 residues. The CDR3 sequence is CATSRDLLGSQETQYF. For the CDR3, the DNA is TGTGCCACCAGCAGAGATCTCTTGGGGAGCCAAGAGACCCAGTACTTC.

This clonotype has at least ten counts. The chain joins TRBV20-1 to TRBJ1-3, with D hard to call. There are 17 residues in the CDR3. V was pared by 0 bases and J by 0 bases, with 15 bases between. Looked up from germline, CDR1 is DFQATT and CDR2 is SNEGSKA (reference sequence). CDR3 region: CSARDLVVADSGNTIYF. CDR3 sequence (DNA): TGCAGTGCTAGAGACTTGGTGGTAGCTGACTCTGGAAACACCATATATTTT.

This clonotype was observed a handful of times. This sequence joins TRBV10-3 and TRBJ2-2, with TRBD2 identical over 11 bases. The CDR3 has 14 amino acids. Trimming took 10 bases from V and 6 from J; bases not matched to a gene: 7. Germline values: CDR1 ENHRY, CDR2 SYGVKD. The CDR3 bases are TGTGCCACCTCCGGGACTAGCGGCGCCGGGGAGCTGTTTTTT. Amino acid sequence: CATSGTSGAGELFF.

In its sample, this clonotype was seen many times. This sequence joins TRBV30 and TRBJ2-5; no reliable D call. V was pared by 0 bases and J by 5 bases, with 13 bases between. The CDR3 spans 14 residues. Looked up from germline, CDR1 is GTSNPN and CDR2 is SVGIG (reference sequence). In nucleotides, the CDR3 is TGTGCCTGGAGTGTATGGGGTATAGAGGAGACCCAGTACTTC. Translated, it gives CAWSVWGIEETQYF.

The chain carries TRBV20-1 and TRBJ1-2; TRBD1 matches 7 bases. Losses at the gene ends were 3 bases for V and 4 bases for J; bases not matched to a gene: 8. CDR3 length equals 14 residues. Per the germline V gene, CDR1 is DFQATT and CDR2 is SNEGSKA (reference sequence). The CDR3 nucleotides read TGCAGTGCTAGGGCAGACAGGGTCGGCTATGGCTACACCTTC. Protein sequence: CSARADRVGYGYTF.

Details on this clonotype: A much larger clone lies a single base off, so this may be a read error. The chain has TRBV19 and TRBJ2-7; unclear D gene. This CDR3 contains 15 residues. CDR1 is LNHDA, CDR2 SQIVND, per germline (reference sequence). The CDR3 DNA is TGTGCCAGTAGTATAGGCTCTGACGGATCCTACGAGCAGTGCTTC. Its protein product is CASSIGSDGSYEQCF.

In its sample, this clonotype was seen many times. The V gene is TRBV20-1, the J gene TRBJ2-1; tentatively, D is TRBD2 (6 bases). V lost 7 bases, J lost 7 bases, and 14 bases lay in between. This CDR3 comprises 12 residues. Germline CDR1 reads DFQATT; CDR2 reads SNEGSKA (reference sequence). The CDR3 here is CSVRLVRNEQFF. In DNA, the CDR3 is TGCAGTGTACGACTAGTGCGGAATGAGCAGTTCTTC.

This clonotype showed up many times. V usage is TRBV28 and J usage is TRBJ1-5; D is uncertain. Looked up from germline, CDR1 is MDHEN and CDR2 is SYDVKM. CDR3 size: 16 residues. Trimming removed 6 bases from V and 3 bases from J, with 18 bases in between. CDR3 sequence (DNA): TGTGCCAGCAGGCCTAGCGGGAAGGGCCACAATCAGCCCCAGCATTTT. Its protein product is CASRPSGKGHNQPQHF.